A single sample gave rise to the 14 T cell receptor beta chains below, sequenced in a study of T cell responses to AZD1222 COVID-19 vaccine. Method: immunoSEQ multiplex PCR; TCRdb's copy keeps in-frame clones and lacks some. This sample carries roughly 130,000 clones, around nine tenths of them seen once, and the ten largest clones take approximately 2.8%. This specimen was peripheral blood, taken on day 0 of AZD1222 vaccination. These TCRs come from an adult in good health.

The J gene is TRBJ2-7, the V gene TRBV6-2 or TRBV6-3, with 8 bases aligning to TRBD2. The CDR3 runs to 15 residues. Germline V gives CDR1 MNHEY, CDR2 SVGEGT. V lost 7 bases, J lost 3 bases, and 11 bases stayed unmatched. The CDR3 DNA is TGTGCCAGCACCCCCAGCGGGAGCGATTACTACGAGCAGTACTTC. It specifies CASTPSGSDYYEQYF.

The chain links TRBV27 to TRBJ1-6; D unclear. V was cut by 6 bases and J by 4 bases, with 4 bases left in between. This CDR3 has 12 residues. Germline V gene lookup returns CDR1 MNHEY and CDR2 SMNVEV (reference sequence). For the CDR3, the DNA is TGTGCCAGCAGAGGATATAATTCACCCCTCCACTTT. Its translation: CASRGYNSPLHF.

V usage is TRBV29-1 and J usage is TRBJ2-2; D gene ambiguous. V was cut by 6 bases and J by 0 bases, with 8 bases left in between. The CDR3 has 13 residues. CDR1 and CDR2 from the germline V gene are SQVTM and ANQGSEA. CDR3 sequence reads: CSVSKTNTGELFF. The DNA of the CDR3 is TGCAGCGTCTCCAAGACGAACACCGGGGAGCTGTTTTTT.

This chain joins TRBV5-1 and TRBJ2-3, with 11 bases matching TRBD2. The CDR3 consists of 16 residues. The V and J ends lost 5 bases and 2 bases, in that order; junction bases with no gene match: 7. Germline V gene lookup returns CDR1 SGHRS and CDR2 YFSETQ. The CDR3 spells CASRQGTSGPTDTQYF. The CDR3 DNA sequence: TGCGCCAGCAGGCAGGGGACTAGCGGACCCACAGATACGCAGTATTTT.

This chain joins TRBV27 and TRBJ2-7, with 10 bases that match TRBD1. This CDR3 comprises 14 residues. V gave up 3 bases and J gave up 5 bases; unmatched junction bases: 4. Per germline, CDR1 MNHEY and CDR2 SMNVEV (reference sequence). CDR3 amino acids: CASSLGQGLNEQYF. CDR3 DNA sequence: TGTGCCAGCAGTTTGGGACAGGGGTTGAACGAGCAGTACTTC.

This chain joins TRBV27 and TRBJ2-1; D remains unclear. This CDR3 has 14 amino acids. Trimming took off 5 bases at V and 8 bases at J, with 16 bases between the two ends. Germline V CDR1 and CDR2: MNHEY, SMNVEV (reference sequence). In nucleotides, the CDR3 is TGTGCCAGCAGTCCACCGGGCCTGCGGTATGAGCAGTTCTTC. Its protein is CASSPPGLRYEQFF.

The chain has TRBV30 and TRBJ2-3; D is ambiguous. The germline gives CDR1 GTSNPN, CDR2 SVGIG (reference sequence). The length of the CDR3 is 14 residues. V was cut by 6 bases and J by 3 bases, with 16 bases left in between. The CDR3 loop is CACMAWLPTDTQYF. CDR3 nucleotide sequence: TGTGCCTGTATGGCGTGGCTTCCAACAGATACGCAGTATTTT.

This chain links TRBV6-5 with TRBJ1-2; tentatively, D is TRBD1 (6 bases). From germline, CDR1 is MNHEY and CDR2 SVGAGI. This CDR3 contains 15 residues. V was pared by 6 bases and J by 4 bases, with 18 bases between. The DNA of the CDR3 is TGTGCCAGCAGCTCCAATTGGGACACCTCCTATGGCTACACCTTC. It translates to CASSSNWDTSYGYTF.

This chain joins TRBV27 and TRBJ2-1; 9 nucleotides align to TRBD2. CDR3 length: 15 amino acids. V trimming: 6 bases; J trimming: 6 bases; junction bases outside the gene matches: 9. The V gene's germline CDR1 is MNHEY and CDR2 SMNVEV (reference sequence). CDR3 in DNA: TGTGCCAGCAGGATCCCCGGACTAGCGAGCAATGAGCAGTTCTTC. This codes for CASRIPGLASNEQFF.

V is TRBV2 and J is TRBJ2-1; unclear D gene. Trimming removed 1 base from V and 6 bases from J, with 7 bases in between. This CDR3 is built from 13 residues. Germline-derived CDR1 and CDR2 are SNHLY and FYNNEI. The CDR3, as DNA: TGTGCCAGCAGTGAAGGGGCAGTCAATGAGCAGTTCTTC. The encoded protein is CASSEGAVNEQFF.

This clone appeared a few times. The chain employs TRBV9 and TRBJ2-7; TRBD2 agrees at 8 bases. With V trimmed by 3 bases and J by 7 bases, 18 bases remained unmatched. Looked up from germline, CDR1 is SGDLS and CDR2 is YYNGEE. The CDR3 has 17 amino acids. The CDR3 here is CASSAEPQTAGAREQYF. In DNA, the CDR3 is TGTGCCAGCAGCGCCGAACCCCAGACAGCGGGAGCGCGGGAGCAGTACTTC.

This clone was counted only a few times. This rearrangement joins TRBV2 to TRBJ1-5; 7 bases are a match to TRBD1. V was clipped by 6 bases and J by 2 bases; unmatched bases: 4. The CDR3 is 14 residues long. In germline, CDR1 is SNHLY, CDR2 FYNNEI. The CDR3 DNA is TGTGCCAGCAGAGGGGACAGCGGCAATCAGCCCCAGCATTTT. It is translated as CASRGDSGNQPQHF.

V usage is TRBV24-1 and J usage is TRBJ2-1; 13 positions match TRBD2. The V gene's germline CDR1 is KGHDR and CDR2 SFDVKD. The CDR3 covers 16 residues. The trim removed 0 bases at V and 8 bases at J, leaving 3 bases unmatched. DNA of the CDR3: TGTGCCACCAGTGATTTGACTAGCGGGAGGGCCCATGAGCAGTTCTTC. It translates to CATSDLTSGRAHEQFF.

V usage is TRBV5-5 and J usage is TRBJ2-7; D is undetermined. This CDR3 has 15 amino acids. V was cut by 1 base and J by 0 bases, with 11 bases left in between. Germline V gene sequence: CDR1 SGHKS, CDR2 YYEKEE (reference sequence). CDR3 residues: CASSLSPSTSYEQYF. Written as DNA, the CDR3 is TGTGCCAGCAGCTTGTCGCCCTCAACCTCCTACGAGCAGTACTTC.